This TCR beta chain was profiled in a study of follicular helper T cells after annual influenza vaccination. Looking at the study overall: Across the 2013-2014, 2014-2015 and 2015-2016 vaccination seasons, some subjects were resampled.

Sequencing was performed with immunoSEQ multiplex PCR; in TCRdb, only in-frame clones are kept and a portion is missing. The repertoire holds over 950 clones, with over 75% as singletons. This CDR3 is 13 amino acids long. Between the trimmed V and J ends, which lost 11 bases and 0 bases, there was a span of 13 bases. Germline CDR1 is MNHEY and CDR2 is SMNVEV (reference sequence). This clone was recorded once. Stated time point: 2015-2016 season, 7 days after influenza vaccination. The specimen comprised CXCR5+ CD38+ circulating T follicular helper cells from blood, sampled 7 days after influenza vaccination. Subset specified: circulating Tfh, non-naive CD4+CXCR5+PD-1+ (ICOS+CD38+ or ICOS-CD38-). The chain carries TRBV27 and TRBJ1-1; D remains unclear. This sequence originates from an adult who received the influenza vaccine. The CDR3 loop reads CAGLDRLNTEAFF. The CDR3 DNA sequence: TGTGCCGGGCTTGACCGATTGAACACTGAAGCTTTCTTT.